A selection of T cell receptor beta chains follows, all from one sample in a study of blood T cell repertoires in COVID-19. Profiling relied on immunoSEQ multiplex PCR, and the TCRdb table lists in-frame clones only, not all of them. The sample comprises around 84,000 clones, 80% of which are singletons, and around 11% rests with the top ten. Sequenced material: peripheral blood. These receptors all come from a woman in her 40s with active or convalescent COVID-19. The CDR3 runs from the conserved cysteine through the conserved F or W. D genes are given only for firm matches. Some rows have no size entry. The others give once, few or many, or a class for an expanded clone.

cdr3_length	clone_size	v_call	j_call	d_call	cdr3_nt	cdr3_aa
15	-	TRBV18	TRBJ1-4	-	TGTGCCAGCTCACCACGTGGCCAGGCTCGGGAAAAACTGTTTTTT	CASSPRGQAREKLFF
14	-	TRBV5-1	TRBJ1-2	-	TGCGCCAGCAGCCCCGACCGACTAAACTATGGCTACACCTTC	CASSPDRLNYGYTF
14	-	TRBV5-1	TRBJ2-5	-	TGCGCCAGCAGCTTGGGAGCTGTCCAAGAGACCCAGTACTTC	CASSLGAVQETQYF
13	few	TRBV11-3	TRBJ1-3	TRBD1	TGTGCCAGCAGCTTGACAGGGATAAACACCATATATTTT	CASSLTGINTIYF
15	-	TRBV7-9	TRBJ1-6	TRBD1	TGTGCCAGCAGCTTAGGTGGACAGGGAAGATCACCCCTCCACTTT	CASSLGGQGRSPLHF
19	-	TRBV4-3	TRBJ1-6	TRBD1	TGCGCCAGCAGCTCCAAGATATCCGGGACAGGGGGTTTTAATTCACCCCTCCACTTT	CASSSKISGTGGFNSPLHF
16	few	TRBV30	TRBJ1-5	TRBD1	TGTGCCTGGAGTCATACGGGACAGGGAGGCGGTCAGCCCCAGCATTTT	CAWSHTGQGGGQPQHF
14	-	TRBV7-8	TRBJ2-7	TRBD2	TGTGCCAGCAGCTTACAGCGGGATAGCTACGAGCAGTACTTC	CASSLQRDSYEQYF
13	-	TRBV27	TRBJ2-1	TRBD2	TGTGCCAGCGGACTAGCGGGAGAGAATGAGCAGTTCTTC	CASGLAGENEQFF
16	-	TRBV7-9	TRBJ2-7	TRBD1	TGTGCCAGCAGCTTATCCAGAGGGGGCGGAGAGTACGAGCAGTACTTC	CASSLSRGGGEYEQYF
19	-	TRBV7-2	TRBJ1-3	-	TGTGCCAGCAGCTTAGCCAGCGGAGGTCGCCGGGGGAGGGGAAACACCATATATTTT	CASSLASGGRRGRGNTIYF
13	once	TRBV5-6	TRBJ2-5	-	TGTGCCAGCAGCTCCCGCGGCGGTGAGACCCAGTACTTC	CASSSRGGETQYF
15	-	TRBV7-3	TRBJ2-7	TRBD2	TGTGCCAGCAGCTTAGAGGGAGGGACTAACTACGAGCAGTACTTC	CASSLEGGTNYEQYF
15	-	TRBV4-2	TRBJ2-3	-	TGTGCCAGCAGCCAAGGTCCGGGGGGCACAGATACGCAGTATTTT	CASSQGPGGTDTQYF
14	-	TRBV19	TRBJ2-3	-	TGTGCCAGTAGCACGAGTCGGGGTGCAGATACGCAGTATTTT	CASSTSRGADTQYF
15	-	TRBV25-1	TRBJ1-2	-	TGTGCCAGCACCTACCCGGAAGGGGGGGACTATGGCTACACCTTC	CASTYPEGGDYGYTF
12	-	TRBV10-3	TRBJ1-2	-	TGTGCCATCAGCGGGGACATGATCTTCTACACCTTC	CAISGDMIFYTF
14	-	TRBV6-6	TRBJ1-4	-	TGTGCCAGCAGTTATCCGACGGCCGAGGGAAAACTGTTTTTT	CASSYPTAEGKLFF
12	-	TRBV27	TRBJ2-7	-	TGTGCCACCAGTTCGGAGGCCACGGTGCAGTACTTC	CATSSEATVQYF
18	-	TRBV9	TRBJ2-1	TRBD2	TGTGCCAGCAGCGTAGTGGGGACTAGCGGAGTTCTCCACAATGAGCAGTTCTTC	CASSVVGTSGVLHNEQFF
16	-	TRBV10-1	TRBJ1-3	-	TGCGCCAGCAGTGAGCCGTTCGGAGGGTCTGGAAACACCATATATTTT	CASSEPFGGSGNTIYF
15	few	TRBV2	TRBJ1-5	TRBD1	TGTGCCAGCAGTCCCGGACAGGGGGTTACTCAGCCCCAGCATTTT	CASSPGQGVTQPQHF
15	-	TRBV5-1	TRBJ2-2	-	TGCGCCAGCAGCTTGGTAACCACAAACACCGGGGAGCTGTTTTTT	CASSLVTTNTGELFF
14	once	TRBV6-5	TRBJ2-3	-	TGTGCCAGCAGTTCTTGGACTAGCACAGATACGCAGTATTTT	CASSSWTSTDTQYF
13	-	TRBV30	TRBJ2-1	-	TGTGCCTGGAGTGTACAGCCCCACAATGAGCAGTTCTTC	CAWSVQPHNEQFF
17	-	TRBV9	TRBJ2-7	-	TGTGCCAGCAGCGTAGGACGAGTGGGACAAAAAGACTACGAGCAGTACTTC	CASSVGRVGQKDYEQYF
16	-	TRBV5-4	TRBJ2-1	-	TGTGCCAGCAGCCTGGGTGGGGCAGGGGCGTACAATGAGCAGTTCTTC	CASSLGGAGAYNEQFF
14	-	TRBV5-1	TRBJ2-7	-	TGCGCCAGCAGTGGGTCGGAGGGGTCCTACGAGCAGTACTTC	CASSGSEGSYEQYF
12	-	TRBV30	TRBJ2-7	TRBD2	TGTGCTCTGGGTAGCGGGGGATACGAGCAGTACTTC	CALGSGGYEQYF
16	-	TRBV11-3	TRBJ1-5	TRBD1	TGTGCCAGCAGCTTAGTGGTAGGGACAGGGGAACAGCCCCAGCATTTT	CASSLVVGTGEQPQHF
16	once	TRBV5-4	TRBJ1-3	-	TGTGCCAGCAGCCCGGACAGACCTAGCTCTGGAAACACCATATATTTT	CASSPDRPSSGNTIYF
15	-	TRBV27	TRBJ1-4	TRBD1	TGTGCCAGCAGTCGCTGGACAGGCCTTAATGAAAAACTGTTTTTT	CASSRWTGLNEKLFF
14	-	TRBV28	TRBJ2-5	-	TGTGCCAGCAGTTTATGGGGGGGACAAGAGACCCAGTACTTC	CASSLWGGQETQYF
15	-	TRBV18	TRBJ2-1	TRBD1	TGTGCCAGCTCACCGGGACAGGGTTCCTACAATGAGCAGTTCTTC	CASSPGQGSYNEQFF
13	-	TRBV11-2	TRBJ2-4	-	TGTGCCAGCAGCTTAGAAGGCGGAAACATTCAGTACTTC	CASSLEGGNIQYF
14	once	TRBV28	TRBJ1-6	-	TGTGCCAGCAGTTTAGCCCCCGGGGGGCGGCCCCTCCACTTT	CASSLAPGGRPLHF
14	-	TRBV28	TRBJ2-2	TRBD1	TGTGCCAGCATGACAGGGAAGGACACCGGGGAGCTGTTTTTT	CASMTGKDTGELFF
15	few	TRBV4-1	TRBJ2-2	TRBD1	TGCGCCAGCAGCAGGGGACAGGGGTACACCGGGGAGCTGTTTTTT	CASSRGQGYTGELFF
16	-	TRBV3-1/TRBV3-2	TRBJ2-1	TRBD2	TGTGCCAGCAGCCATTGGACTAGCGCCAAACAAAATGAGCAGTTCTTC	CASSHWTSAKQNEQFF
15	-	TRBV7-8	TRBJ1-1	-	TGTGCCAGCAGCTCCGTCGGCAGGGCGAACACTGAAGCTTTCTTT	CASSSVGRANTEAFF
12	-	TRBV30	TRBJ2-7	-	TGTGCCTGGAGTCGAGGGGGAAACGAGCAGTACTTC	CAWSRGGNEQYF
16	-	TRBV5-1	TRBJ2-3	TRBD2	TGCGCCAGCAGCTTTAGCGGGGCCGCCCCCACAGATACGCAGTATTTT	CASSFSGAAPTDTQYF
14	-	TRBV18	TRBJ1-4	TRBD1	TGTGCCAGCTCACCCCAGGGGGCGGGTGAAAAACTGTTTTTT	CASSPQGAGEKLFF
15	-	TRBV18	TRBJ1-3	TRBD1	TGTGCCAGCTCGGGACAGGGTTCGGCGGGAAACACCATATATTTT	CASSGQGSAGNTIYF
13	-	TRBV3-1/TRBV3-2	TRBJ2-3	-	TGTGCCAGCAGCCAAGACGGGACAGATACGCAGTATTTT	CASSQDGTDTQYF
14	-	TRBV2	TRBJ2-2	TRBD2	TGTGCCAGCAAGGCTAGCGGGGTCACCGGGGAGCTGTTTTTT	CASKASGVTGELFF
14	-	TRBV6-5	TRBJ1-4	TRBD1	TGTGCCTCCTCCTTCAGGGGGCGAAATGAAAAACTGTTTTTT	CASSFRGRNEKLFF
14	-	TRBV5-4	TRBJ2-7	-	TGTGCCAGCAGCTTTCTAGGACAGCCATACGAGCAGTACTTC	CASSFLGQPYEQYF
16	-	TRBV9	TRBJ2-1	TRBD2	TGTGCCAGCAGCGTAGGACTAGCGGGAGCCTACAATGAGCAGTTCTTC	CASSVGLAGAYNEQFF
16	-	TRBV6-1	TRBJ2-7	TRBD1	TGTGCCAGCAGTGAAGGGAAGGGACAGGGGTACTACGAGCAGTACTTC	CASSEGKGQGYYEQYF
14	-	TRBV28	TRBJ1-3	-	TGTGCCAGCAGTTTATCAACTCCTGGAAACACCATATATTTT	CASSLSTPGNTIYF
16	-	TRBV7-8	TRBJ1-3	TRBD1	TGTGCCAGCAGCTTAATGGACAGGGGGTCTGGAAACACCATATATTTT	CASSLMDRGSGNTIYF
15	-	TRBV18	TRBJ2-7	TRBD2	TGTGCCAGCTCACCACAAGCTAGCGGAGCTTACGAGCAGTACTTC	CASSPQASGAYEQYF